This is a list of T cell receptor beta chains from one sample in a study of T cells in Graves' hyperthyroidism and ophthalmopathy. TCRdb independently ran MiXCR on the multiplex PCR reads; one entry per CDR3 protein. The sample records around 370,000 distinct CDR3 sequences, 18% being singletons. The sample was blood. The receptors stem from a man between 18 and 35 years old with Graves' ophthalmopathy. The CDR3 runs from the conserved cysteine through the conserved F or W. The order of the fields is CDR3 length, D gene, V gene, clone size, J gene, CDR3 protein, CDR3 DNA. The D gene is left open where the match is weak. Clone size is stated in some rows and not others, as once, few, many or a class when expanded.

len: 11
d_gene: .
v_gene: TRBV29-1
abundance: .
j_gene: TRBJ2-1
CDR3aa: CSVDVFSRQFF
CDR3nt: TGCAGCGTTGACGTCTTCTCAAGGCAGTTCTTC

len: 15
d_gene: .
v_gene: TRBV18
abundance: many
j_gene: TRBJ1-2
CDR3aa: CASSPLKDINYGYTF
CDR3nt: TGTGCCAGCTCACCCCTGAAGGACATTAACTATGGCTACACCTTC

len: 14
d_gene: .
v_gene: TRBV9
abundance: few
j_gene: TRBJ2-2
CDR3aa: CASSVVGSTGELFF
CDR3nt: TGTGCCAGCAGCGTAGTGGGTAGCACCGGGGAGCTGTTTTTT

len: 16
d_gene: TRBD1
v_gene: TRBV6-5
abundance: .
j_gene: TRBJ1-1
CDR3aa: CASSYGTALMNTEAFF
CDR3nt: TGTGCCAGCAGTTACGGGACAGCTTTAATGAACACTGAAGCTTTCTTT

len: 17
d_gene: TRBD1
v_gene: TRBV9
abundance: few
j_gene: TRBJ1-2
CDR3aa: CASSEGTGQGFSHGYTF
CDR3nt: TGTGCCAGCAGCGAAGGCACGGGACAGGGGTTCTCCCATGGCTACACCTTC

len: 14
d_gene: TRBD2
v_gene: TRBV6-1
abundance: few
j_gene: TRBJ2-5
CDR3aa: CASLTSGGQETQYF
CDR3nt: TGTGCCAGCTTGACTAGCGGGGGCCAAGAGACCCAGTACTTC

len: 13
d_gene: .
v_gene: TRBV27
abundance: few
j_gene: TRBJ1-5
CDR3aa: CASSLWANQPQHF
CDR3nt: TGTGCCAGCAGTTTATGGGCAAATCAGCCCCAGCATTTT

len: 17
d_gene: .
v_gene: TRBV28
abundance: .
j_gene: TRBJ1-2
CDR3aa: CASSLPAGDLISYGYTF
CDR3nt: TGTGCCAGCAGTTTACCCGCGGGGGACCTAATAAGCTATGGCTACACCTTC

len: 13
d_gene: TRBD1
v_gene: TRBV11-2
abundance: .
j_gene: TRBJ1-6
CDR3aa: CASTRDRDSPLHF
CDR3nt: TGTGCCAGTACCCGGGACAGGGATTCACCCCTCCACTTT

len: 15
d_gene: TRBD1
v_gene: TRBV6-1
abundance: many
j_gene: TRBJ1-5
CDR3aa: CASRTGGYSNQPQHF
CDR3nt: TGTGCCAGCAGGACAGGGGGGTATAGCAATCAGCCCCAGCATTTT

len: 14
d_gene: .
v_gene: TRBV20-1
abundance: few
j_gene: TRBJ1-6
CDR3aa: CSARAGPPNSPLHF
CDR3nt: TGCAGTGCTAGAGCAGGGCCCCCTAATTCACCCCTCCACTTT

len: 14
d_gene: .
v_gene: TRBV6-1
abundance: many
j_gene: TRBJ1-1
CDR3aa: CASGLRTANTEAFF
CDR3nt: TGTGCCAGCGGGTTACGGACGGCGAACACTGAAGCTTTCTTT

len: 14
d_gene: TRBD2
v_gene: TRBV20-1
abundance: many
j_gene: TRBJ2-1
CDR3aa: CSARDSGGVNEQFF
CDR3nt: TGCAGTGCTAGAGATAGCGGGGGGGTCAATGAGCAGTTCTTC

len: 15
d_gene: TRBD1
v_gene: TRBV2
abundance: .
j_gene: TRBJ1-1
CDR3aa: CASSGGQGAGTEAFF
CDR3nt: TGTGCCAGCAGCGGCGGACAGGGGGCAGGAACTGAAGCTTTCTTT

len: 15
d_gene: TRBD2
v_gene: TRBV9
abundance: many
j_gene: TRBJ2-1
CDR3aa: CASSDSGGTYNEQFF
CDR3nt: TGTGCCAGCAGCGATAGCGGGGGGACCTACAATGAGCAGTTCTTC

len: 16
d_gene: .
v_gene: TRBV3-1
abundance: many
j_gene: TRBJ1-1
CDR3aa: CASSHPSKRGIPEAFF
CDR3nt: TGTGCCAGCAGCCATCCCTCGAAGCGGGGAATCCCTGAAGCTTTCTTT

len: 14
d_gene: TRBD1
v_gene: TRBV3-1
abundance: many
j_gene: TRBJ1-2
CDR3aa: CASSRTGGDYGYTF
CDR3nt: TGTGCCAGCAGCCGGACAGGAGGCGACTATGGCTACACCTTC

len: 15
d_gene: .
v_gene: TRBV9
abundance: few
j_gene: TRBJ2-7
CDR3aa: CASSPSPGRLYEQYF
CDR3nt: TGTGCCAGCAGCCCCTCCCCGGGGCGACTCTACGAGCAGTACTTC

len: 12
d_gene: .
v_gene: TRBV20-1
abundance: few
j_gene: TRBJ1-1
CDR3aa: CSALQVKTEAFF
CDR3nt: TGCAGTGCCCTCCAGGTTAAAACTGAAGCTTTCTTT

len: 11
d_gene: .
v_gene: TRBV19
abundance: .
j_gene: TRBJ1-1
CDR3aa: CASSSGSEAFF
CDR3nt: TGTGCCAGTAGTTCGGGGAGTGAAGCTTTCTTT

len: 15
d_gene: TRBD1
v_gene: TRBV5-4
abundance: .
j_gene: TRBJ2-7
CDR3aa: CASSLRAGGRYEQYF
CDR3nt: TGTGCCAGCAGCTTGAGGGCAGGGGGTAGATACGAGCAGTACTTC

len: 14
d_gene: .
v_gene: TRBV20-1
abundance: .
j_gene: TRBJ1-2
CDR3aa: CSPTRGGIIYGYTF
CDR3nt: TGCAGTCCCACACGGGGAGGGATAATCTATGGCTACACCTTC

len: 16
d_gene: TRBD1
v_gene: TRBV3-1
abundance: .
j_gene: TRBJ2-1
CDR3aa: CASSPPDRAVYNEQFF
CDR3nt: TGTGCCAGCAGCCCCCCGGACAGGGCTGTCTACAATGAGCAGTTCTTC

len: 15
d_gene: TRBD2
v_gene: TRBV19
abundance: .
j_gene: TRBJ2-7
CDR3aa: CASSMSSGISYEQYF
CDR3nt: TGTGCCAGTAGTATGTCTAGCGGGATCTCCTACGAGCAGTACTTC

len: 16
d_gene: TRBD2
v_gene: TRBV6-9
abundance: .
j_gene: TRBJ2-5
CDR3aa: CASSSGTSGTEETQYF
CDR3nt: TGTGCCAGCAGTTCCGGGACTAGCGGTACTGAAGAGACCCAGTACTTC

len: 13
d_gene: .
v_gene: TRBV12-3/TRBV12-4
abundance: .
j_gene: TRBJ1-1
CDR3aa: CASSKRVETEAFF
CDR3nt: TGTGCCAGCAGCAAAAGGGTGGAGACTGAAGCTTTCTTT

len: 12
d_gene: .
v_gene: TRBV5-1
abundance: many
j_gene: TRBJ1-1
CDR3aa: CASSLARGEAFF
CDR3nt: TGCGCCAGCAGCTTGGCCCGGGGAGAAGCTTTCTTT

len: 13
d_gene: .
v_gene: TRBV18
abundance: many
j_gene: TRBJ2-7
CDR3aa: CASSSRRGEEQYF
CDR3nt: TGTGCCAGCTCATCAAGGAGGGGTGAGGAGCAGTACTTC